The 28 T cell receptor beta chains listed next were all sequenced from one sample in a study of T-cell reconstitution after alpha-beta-depleted transplantation in children. Preparation of the TCRbeta library involved a method that used unique molecular identifiers. TCRdb re-called the PCR reads through MiXCR, storing one row per CDR3 protein. The data show about 500,000 distinct CDR3 sequences, about 31% seen once. The sequencing used PBMCs from the stem cell graft donor, collected from the stem cell graft. Receptors originate from a human donor who donated a stem cell graft to a child with aplastic anemia.

This clonotype was observed many times. The V gene is TRBV6-5, the J gene TRBJ1-1; D gene unclear. Between the trimmed V and J ends, which lost 2 bases and 0 bases, there was a span of 7 bases. This CDR3 is built from 14 residues. Germline V gene sequence: CDR1 MNHEY, CDR2 SVGAGI. CDR3 protein: CASSYREMNTEAFF. The CDR3 DNA follows: TGTGCCAGCAGTTACAGGGAAATGAACACTGAAGCTTTCTTT.

J is TRBJ2-1 and V is TRBV5-5, with TRBD2 matching 9 bases. Trimming at V came to 6 bases and at J to 2 bases, leaving 6 bases not matched to a gene. The CDR3 loop spans 15 amino acids. Germline V gives CDR1 SGHKS, CDR2 YYEKEE (reference sequence). The CDR3 spells CASIEPSGAYNEQFF. CDR3 coding DNA: TGTGCCAGCATCGAACCTAGCGGGGCCTACAATGAGCAGTTCTTC.

The V and J genes are TRBV4-3 and TRBJ2-1; 8 bases match TRBD2. The J segment lost 7 bases and the V segment lost 1 base, leaving 6 bases of the junction unmatched. Per the germline V gene, CDR1 is LGHNA and CDR2 is YSLEER. This CDR3 spans 15 amino acids. CDR3 DNA sequence: TGCGCCAGCAGCCAAGCTGCGGGAGGTACAAATGAGCAGTTCTTC. Translated, it gives CASSQAAGGTNEQFF.

This clonotype was observed a single time. The V call is TRBV5-8, the J call TRBJ1-5; D is perhaps TRBD1 (6 bases). There are 15 residues in the CDR3. V lost 4 bases, J lost 9 bases, and 20 bases lay in between. The germline CDR1 and CDR2 sequences are SGHTS and YDEGEE. The CDR3 loop reads CASSGGGGVGRPQHF. In DNA form, the CDR3 reads TGTGCCAGCAGCGGGGGCGGAGGGGTCGGTCGGCCCCAGCATTTT.

CDR3 sequence: CSEKGGTDTQYF. The CDR3 bases are TGCAGCGAGAAGGGAGGAACAGATACGCAGTATTTT. V gene TRBV20-1 combines with J gene TRBJ2-3; D perhaps matches TRBD2 (6 bases). CDR3 length: 12 amino acids. The germline V gene encodes CDR1 DFQATT and CDR2 SNEGSKA (reference sequence).

The table lists this clonotype with a few counts. The gene calls are TRBV9 and TRBJ2-1, with 13 bases that match TRBD2. CDR1 is SGDLS and CDR2 is YYNGEE in the germline V gene. After removal of 4 bases from V and 3 bases from J, the junction contained 7 bases not matched to a gene. The CDR3 length is 17 residues. CDR3 nucleotides: TGTGCCAGCAGCTTTTGGAGGACTAGCGGGGGCTACAATGAGCAGTTCTTC. Amino acids: CASSFWRTSGGYNEQFF.

This clonotype appeared a few times. J is TRBJ2-1 and V is TRBV4-2, with TRBD2 identical over 13 bases. This CDR3 region has 15 residues. Germline CDR1 is LGHNA and CDR2 is YNFKEQ. The V segment lost 6 bases and the J segment 10 bases; nucleotides outside the gene matches: 9. CDR3 in DNA: TGTGCCAGCAGACCACTAGCGGGAGGGTCTCGGGAGCAGTTCTTC. It translates to CASRPLAGGSREQFF.

This clonotype was seen more than once but under ten times. The chain links TRBV12-3 or TRBV12-4 to TRBJ2-7; 10 bases align to TRBD1. The trim removed 8 bases at V and 1 base at J, leaving 5 bases unmatched. This CDR3 is built from 14 residues. The CDR3 reads CASQTGGGSYEQYF. The CDR3 DNA is TGTGCCAGCCAGACAGGGGGCGGGTCCTACGAGCAGTACTTC.

The gene calls are TRBV20-1 and TRBJ2-5; D is unclear. CDR3 length: 15 residues. The germline V gene encodes CDR1 DFQATT and CDR2 SNEGSKA (reference sequence). The V end lost 0 bases, the J end lost 3 bases, and 14 bases lay between the germline ends. This CDR3 is CSARDRARLEETQYF. The DNA of the CDR3 is TGCAGTGCTAGAGATCGGGCGCGATTAGAAGAGACCCAGTACTTC.

This clonotype has only a few counts. The chain is built from TRBV18 and TRBJ2-1; no definite D call. The length of the CDR3 is 15 residues. The germline V and J ends were trimmed by 3 bases and 2 bases, with 11 bases remaining between them. Germline V gene sequence: CDR1 KGHSH, CDR2 LQKENI. The CDR3 DNA reads TGTGCCAGCTCACCTCTGGGGATCGCCTACAATGAGCAGTTCTTC. Protein product: CASSPLGIAYNEQFF. The whole variable domain, filled in from reference TRBV18 and TRBJ2-1, reads NAGVMQNPRHLVRRRGQEARLRCSPMKGHSHVYWYRQLPEEGLKFMVYLQKENIIDESGMPKERFSAEFPKEGPSILRIQQVVRGDSAAYFCASSPLGIAYNEQFFGPGTRLTVL.

The V gene is TRBV6-1, the J gene TRBJ2-7; TRBD2 matches at 7 bases. V was clipped by 6 bases and J by 2 bases; unmatched bases: 4. The CDR3 sequence is 13 residues long. Germline CDR1 MNHNS, CDR2 SASEGT. Here the CDR3 DNA reads TGTGCCAGCAGCGACGGGGGGACCTACGAGCAGTACTTC. It yields the protein CASSDGGTYEQYF.

This rearrangement joins TRBV5-1 to TRBJ2-2, with TRBD1 matching over 11 bases. Trimming took 3 bases from V and 6 from J; bases not matched to a gene: 10. The CDR3 is made up of 17 amino acids. Germline V gene sequence: CDR1 SGHRS, CDR2 YFSETQ. CDR3 loop: CASSSPPDRGLAGELFF. The CDR3 coding sequence is TGCGCCAGCAGCTCGCCCCCGGACAGGGGGCTGGCCGGGGAGCTGTTTTTT.

The rearrangement uses TRBV6-5 and TRBJ1-3; no definite D call. CDR3 length equals 14 residues. The germline CDR1 and CDR2 sequences are MNHEY and SVGAGI. V lost 2 bases and J lost 6, with 11 bases in between. CDR3 in amino acids: CASSYTTSENTIYF. In DNA, the CDR3 is TGTGCCAGCAGTTACACTACATCAGAAAACACCATATATTTT.

The chain uses TRBV12-3 or TRBV12-4 and TRBJ2-2; 9 bases line up with TRBD1. The CDR3 has 15 residues. V lost 6 bases to trimming and J lost 9 bases; unmatched junction nucleotides: 11. In nucleotides, the CDR3 is TGTGCCAGCAGCACAGGGACAGGGAGGAGCCGGGAGCTGTTTTTT. Encoded protein: CASSTGTGRSRELFF.

The CDR3, as DNA: TGCAGTGCTAGTGACTCGGGGGAGCAGTTCTTC. It codes for CSASDSGEQFF. V usage is TRBV20-1 and J usage is TRBJ2-1; perhaps TRBD2 as D (5 bases). Germline lookup yields CDR1 DFQATT and CDR2 SNEGSKA (reference sequence). V gave up 3 bases and J gave up 10 bases, with 10 bases separating them. The CDR3 has 11 residues.

The J gene is TRBJ2-1, the V gene TRBV7-9; 7 bases map to TRBD2. V was pared by 10 bases and J by 6 bases, with 15 bases of the junction left unmatched. This CDR3 contains 15 residues. From germline, CDR1 is SEHNR and CDR2 FQNEAQ (reference sequence). For the CDR3, the DNA is TGTGCCACCTCGTTGGGGAGGGCCATAGGCAATGAGCAGTTCTTC. Its translation: CATSLGRAIGNEQFF.

The chain couples TRBV29-1 to TRBJ2-3; tentative D call: TRBD2 (5 bases). Germline CDR1 is SQVTM and CDR2 is ANQGSEA. The CDR3 loop spans 14 amino acids. Deletions cut 3 bases from V and 2 bases from J, with 12 bases between. This CDR3 is CSVDLKRPTDTQYF. The CDR3 nucleotides are TGCAGCGTTGACTTAAAGCGGCCCACAGATACGCAGTATTTT.

Only a few counts were recorded for this clonotype. In DNA form, the CDR3 reads TGTGCCAGCAGTGAATCCGGGGGATCTAGTTTGCGAGGGGCCAACGTCCTGACTTTC. Translated: CASSESGGSSLRGANVLTF. The chain has TRBV27 and TRBJ2-6; D is perhaps TRBD2 (6 bases). The V gene's germline CDR1 is MNHEY and CDR2 SMNVEV (reference sequence). The CDR3 sequence is 19 residues long. V gave up 5 bases and J gave up 4 bases, with 24 bases separating them.

The J gene is TRBJ2-4, the V gene TRBV6-1, with TRBD2 identical over 14 bases. The CDR3 spans 16 residues. CDR1 and CDR2 from the germline V gene are MNHNS and SASEGT. The trim removed 4 bases at V and 6 bases at J, leaving 5 bases unmatched. For the CDR3, the DNA is TGTGCCAGCAGTGGAGGGACTAGCGGGAGCGGAAACATTCAGTACTTC. Amino acid sequence: CASSGGTSGSGNIQYF.

J is TRBJ1-6 and V is TRBV5-1; no firm D call. The CDR3 has 15 residues. Germline loops: CDR1 SGHRS, CDR2 YFSETQ. V lost 2 bases, J lost 7 bases, and 13 bases lay in between. The CDR3 sequence: CASSLTSNENSPLHF. CDR3 DNA sequence: TGCGCCAGCAGCTTAACCTCGAACGAAAATTCACCCCTCCACTTT.

The chain uses TRBV18 and TRBJ1-6; tentative D call: TRBD1 (5 bases). V lost 2 bases to trimming and J lost 7 bases, with 9 bases between them. This CDR3 spans 14 amino acids. The germline V gene encodes CDR1 KGHSH and CDR2 LQKENI. The chain's CDR3 is CASSPSGRNSPLHF. The CDR3 bases are TGTGCCAGCTCACCATCGGGACGGAATTCACCCCTCCACTTT.

The rearrangement uses TRBV7-8 and TRBJ2-3; the match to TRBD2 covers 13 bases. Per the germline V gene, CDR1 is SGHVS and CDR2 is FQNEAQ. The CDR3 is 16 residues long. Unmatched junction bases numbered 8, after V lost 5 bases and J lost 6 bases. CDR3 protein: CASSPEGTSGIDTQYF. The DNA of the CDR3 is TGTGCCAGCAGCCCAGAGGGGACTAGCGGGATTGATACGCAGTATTTT.

This clonotype turned up a few times. The chain employs TRBV6-5 and TRBJ2-3; 11 positions match TRBD2. J was trimmed by 9 bases and V by 2 bases; bases with no gene match: 19. Germline V gives CDR1 MNHEY, CDR2 SVGAGI. This CDR3 has 19 residues. As DNA, the CDR3 is TGTGCCAGCAGTTACCAACCACCGGGACTAGCGGCTGTGGTTGGCACGCAGTATTTT. Translating it yields CASSYQPPGLAAVVGTQYF.

This clonotype was found many times. The rearrangement joins TRBV20-1 to TRBJ2-1; the D is unclear. CDR1 and CDR2 from the germline V gene are DFQATT and SNEGSKA (reference sequence). V was pared by 3 bases and J by 4 bases, with 13 bases between. The CDR3 sequence is 14 residues long. CDR3 in DNA: TGCAGTGCTAGTTGGCATAGCATGTACAATGAGCAGTTCTTC. Protein: CSASWHSMYNEQFF.

The genes are TRBV6-1 and TRBJ2-4; D is unclear. Germline loops: CDR1 MNHNS, CDR2 SASEGT. The CDR3 sequence is 14 residues long. V was pared by 5 bases and J by 1 base, with 9 bases between. CDR3 residues: CASSPSRAKNIQYF. The CDR3 region has the DNA TGTGCCAGCAGTCCCTCTCGGGCCAAAAACATTCAGTACTTC.

V usage is TRBV5-6 and J usage is TRBJ2-4, with 7 bases lining up with TRBD1. CDR1 is SGHDT and CDR2 is YYEEEE in the germline V gene. The trim removed 3 bases at V and 6 bases at J, leaving 9 bases unmatched. The CDR3 covers 15 residues. In nucleotides, the CDR3 is TGTGCCAGCAGCTCCCAGGGGGATGGGGGAAACATTCAGTACTTC. Protein: CASSSQGDGGNIQYF.

V gene TRBV19 combines with J gene TRBJ1-1, with D unclear. This CDR3 contains 14 residues. Germline CDR1 reads LNHDA; CDR2 reads SQIVND (reference sequence). V lost 3 bases and J 1 base, leaving 9 bases between the germline ends. The CDR3 sequence: CASSIYSTNTEAFF. The CDR3 DNA follows: TGTGCCAGTAGTATTTATAGTACGAACACTGAAGCTTTCTTT.

This clonotype was counted between two and nine times. The chain couples TRBV12-3 or TRBV12-4 to TRBJ1-1; a possible D gene is TRBD1 (5 bases). V was pared by 6 bases and J by 1 base, with 9 bases between. This CDR3 spans 13 amino acids. CDR3 protein: CASRGTENTEAFF. The CDR3 nucleotides are TGTGCCAGCAGGGGGACGGAGAACACTGAAGCTTTCTTT.